The subject of this entry is one T cell receptor beta chain. The antigen is unknown. This sample is part of a study of beta chain features in type 1 diabetes. General study findings and limits: Over-representation of high TCR-expressing cells was a possible consequence of cDNA sequencing. Insertions at VDJ junctions were less frequent in type 1 diabetes patients. These patients also deleted more nucleotides at the same junctions.

What was sequenced were expressed TCRB transcripts, since all of the isolated RNA had been reverse transcribed. Data came from immunoSEQ multiplex PCR; TCRdb stores just in-frame clones and leaves some out. The sample includes 130,000 to 150,000 clones, roughly 10% of them seen just once. Via CD45RO/CCR7/CD25/CD127/CD95/CD27, cells of the CD4+ naive, central memory, regulatory and stem cell-like memory subsets were sorted. Germline trimming cut 6 bases from V and 4 bases from J; bases unmatched to any gene: 4. The CDR3 is 13 residues long. Germline V lookup: CDR1 MNHEY, CDR2 SVGAGI. Sequences were obtained from naive CD4+ T cells from blood. This receptor was taken from a man aged 18 to 30 in good health. V usage is TRBV6-5 and J usage is TRBJ2-7; 9 positions match TRBD1. CDR3: CASRQGASYEQYF. In DNA, the CDR3 is TGTGCCAGCAGACAGGGGGCGTCTTACGAGCAGTACTTC.